This passage covers 26 T cell receptor beta chains from one sample sequenced in a study of cytomegalovirus exposure and HLA in healthy donors. Researchers ran the PCR with 60 Vbeta and 13 Jbeta primers. TCRdb's copy holds only in-frame clones and misses some; the assay was immunoSEQ multiplex PCR. The repertoire consists of about 150,000 clones, with roughly 74% occurring once and the leading ten covering about 2.6%. Specimen: PBMCs. The source is a man younger than 30 in good health and CMV-seronegative.

This clone was picked up one time. V is TRBV28 and J is TRBJ1-5; possible D gene TRBD1, 5 bases. V was shortened by 1 base and J by 0 bases, with 13 bases between the two germline ends. Per germline, CDR1 MDHEN and CDR2 SYDVKM. This CDR3 spans 17 amino acids. The CDR3 here is CASSLLAGAFSNQPQHF. CDR3 nucleotide sequence: TGTGCCAGCAGTTTATTGGCTGGGGCGTTTAGCAATCAGCCCCAGCATTTT.

The genes are TRBV11-3 and TRBJ1-1; 7 nucleotides agree with TRBD1. J lost 10 bases, V lost 3 bases, and 8 bases had no gene match. CDR1 is SGHNT and CDR2 is YENEEA in the germline V gene. CDR3 size: 13 residues. The CDR3 loop reads CASSFTTGSPAFF. In nucleotides, the CDR3 is TGTGCCAGCAGCTTTACGACAGGGTCCCCAGCTTTCTTT.

About this clone itself: A read error may produce the germline difference seen at one junction end. The V call is TRBV9, the J call TRBJ2-6; tentative D call: TRBD1 (5 bases). CDR3 length equals 16 residues. Germline V CDR1 and CDR2: SGDLS, YYNGEE. The CDR3 DNA reads as TGTGCCAGCAGCGTAGATTTTAGCTCTGGGGCCAACGGCCTGACTTTC. Translating gives CASSVDFSSGANGLTF. Supplemented by reference TRBV9 and TRBJ2-6, the full variable domain reads DSGVTQTPKHLITATGQRVTLRCSPRSGDLSVYWYQQSLDQGLQFLIQYYNGEERAKGNILERFSAQQFPDLHSELNLSSLELGDSALYFCASSVDFSSGANGLTFGAGSRLTVL.

Details on this clone: One end of the junction varies from germline; a read error may be responsible. The V and J genes are TRBV7-3 and TRBJ2-7, with TRBD1 matching over 8 bases. The germline CDR1 and CDR2 sequences are SGHTA and FQGTGA. The CDR3 is made up of 13 amino acids. CDR3 DNA: TGTGCCAGCAGCCCGAAGCAGGGACAGGTTATATGGTTC. It encodes CASSPKQGQVIWF. Supplemented by reference TRBV7-3 and TRBJ2-7, the full variable domain reads GAGVSQTPSNKVTEKGKYVELRCDPISGHTALYWYRQSLGQGPEFLIYFQGTGAADDSGLPNDRFFAVRPEGSVSTLKIQRTERGDSAVYLCASSPKQGQVIWFGPGTRLTVT.

The CDR3 nucleotides are TGCGCCAGCAGCCAAGGCTACGGGACAGAAGGAGAAAAACTGTTTTTT. This gives the protein CASSQGYGTEGEKLFF. The V call is TRBV4-3, the J call TRBJ1-4, with 7 nucleotides matching TRBD1. Germline values: CDR1 LGHNA, CDR2 YSLEER. The CDR3 totals 16 residues. V was clipped by 1 base and J by 8 bases; unmatched bases: 10.

The chain uses TRBV15 and TRBJ1-1; D unclear. From germline, CDR1 is LNHNV and CDR2 YYDKDF (reference sequence). V was clipped by 0 bases and J by 11 bases, with 16 bases between them. The CDR3 is made up of 14 amino acids. The CDR3, as DNA: TGTGCCACCAGCAGAGATCGGGAAATGACTAGGGCTTTCTTT. Protein product: CATSRDREMTRAFF.

This sequence joins TRBV6-6 and TRBJ1-2; D gene uncertain. This CDR3 is 16 amino acids long. The V end lost 2 bases, the J end lost 0 bases, and 13 bases lay between the germline ends. Germline assignment: CDR1 MNHNY and CDR2 SVGAGI (reference sequence). CDR3 protein: CASSYADGKANYGYTF. The DNA of the CDR3 is TGTGCCAGCAGTTACGCCGACGGGAAAGCTAACTATGGCTACACCTTC.

The chain is built from TRBV5-1 and TRBJ1-3, with unresolved D. In germline, CDR1 is SGHRS, CDR2 YFSETQ. This CDR3 spans 16 amino acids. Trimming removed 1 base from V and 0 bases from J, with 11 bases in between. The CDR3, as DNA: TGCGCCAGCAGCTTGTCGGTCTCCGGCTCTGGAAACACCATATATTTT. Its protein is CASSLSVSGSGNTIYF.

The chain joins TRBV29-1 to TRBJ2-2; D is possibly TRBD1 (6 bases). V lost 5 bases and J lost 4, with 14 bases in between. CDR3 length: 14 residues. The germline gives CDR1 SQVTM, CDR2 ANQGSEA. In DNA, the CDR3 is TGCAGCGTTCTCAGGGGTTCGGGCACCGGGGAGCTGTTTTTT. Translation: CSVLRGSGTGELFF.

The chain employs TRBV15 and TRBJ2-7; D is uncertain. Germline V CDR1 and CDR2: LNHNV, YYDKDF (reference sequence). The ends were cut back, 2 bases at V and 4 bases at J, with 9 bases in the middle. This CDR3 comprises 13 residues. DNA of the CDR3: TGTGCCACCAGCAGACATCAGAAGTACGAGCAGTACTTC. Protein product: CATSRHQKYEQYF.

This clone was counted a few times. This chain links TRBV4-3 with TRBJ1-4, with 7 bases fitting TRBD1. After removal of 4 bases from V and 4 bases from J, the junction contained 6 bases not matched to a gene. Germline CDR1 reads LGHNA; CDR2 reads YSLEER. This CDR3 is 15 amino acids long. The CDR3 sequence is CASSLNRGLNEKLFF. In nucleotides, the CDR3 is TGCGCCAGCAGCCTAAACAGGGGCCTTAATGAAAAACTGTTTTTT.

The rearrangement links TRBV28 to TRBJ1-2; tentative D call: TRBD1 (5 bases). This CDR3 has 15 residues. V lost 2 bases and J lost 5, with 15 bases in between. Per the germline V gene, CDR1 is MDHEN and CDR2 is SYDVKM. The CDR3: CASSLSSTGDYGYTF. CDR3 sequence (DNA): TGTGCCAGCAGTTTAAGTAGTACAGGTGATTATGGCTACACCTTC.

The CDR3 protein is CASSRESGANVLTF. The CDR3 DNA reads as TGTGCCAGCAGCCGGGAATCTGGGGCCAACGTCCTGACTTTC. This chain links TRBV7-6 with TRBJ2-6, with a weak D call TRBD2 (5 bases). CDR1 is SGHVS, CDR2 FNYEAQ, per germline. The CDR3 spans 14 residues. V was cut by 5 bases and J by 1 base, with 6 bases left in between.

The genes are TRBV28 and TRBJ1-2, with 8 bases that match TRBD1. The ends lost 10 bases at V and 10 bases at J; junction bases unmatched: 14. The CDR3 length is 13 residues. CDR1 and CDR2 (germline): MDHEN, SYDVKM. The DNA for the CDR3 is TGTGCCACCGAATGGGGGGACAGGCCGTTCTACACCTTC. This sequence encodes CATEWGDRPFYTF.

The chain employs TRBV5-1 and TRBJ1-6; 9 bases align to TRBD1. The V gene's germline CDR1 is SGHRS and CDR2 YFSETQ. The CDR3 length is 14 residues. J lost 10 bases, V lost 5 bases, and 7 bases had no gene match. The CDR3 reads CASSFETGGSPLHF. The DNA for the CDR3 is TGCGCCAGCAGTTTTGAGACAGGGGGATCACCCCTCCACTTT.

This clone was seen a handful of times. The gene calls are TRBV12-5 and TRBJ2-1; no firm D call. V was cut by 1 base and J by 4 bases, with 17 bases left in between. Germline-derived CDR1 and CDR2 are LGHNT and FRNRAP. The CDR3 has 17 residues. The CDR3 nucleotides read TGTGCTAGTGGTTTGGACGGTACTCAACCACCTTACAATGAGCAGTTCTTC. It translates to CASGLDGTQPPYNEQFF.

The chain uses TRBV27 and TRBJ2-7, with 7 bases identical to TRBD2. V dropped 10 bases and J dropped 3; count of bases not matched to a gene: 9. CDR3 length: 13 amino acids. CDR1 and CDR2 (germline): MNHEY, SMNVEV (reference sequence). CDR3 in DNA: TGTGCCATCGAAGCGGGGACTTACTACGAGCAGTACGTC. This translates into CAIEAGTYYEQYV.

The rearrangement uses TRBV28 and TRBJ2-7, with D uncertain. The V end lost 6 bases, the J end lost 2 bases, and 11 bases lay between the germline ends. The CDR3 spans 13 residues. CDR1 is MDHEN, CDR2 SYDVKM, per germline. The CDR3: CASRGPSAYEQYF. The DNA for the CDR3 is TGTGCCAGCAGGGGCCCGAGTGCCTACGAGCAGTACTTC.

The V and J genes are TRBV5-1 and TRBJ2-3, with D possibly TRBD2 on 5 matching bases. CDR1 SGHRS and CDR2 YFSETQ come from the germline V gene. The CDR3 runs 15 residues. The V and J ends lost 0 bases and 0 bases respectively, with 8 bases between them. In DNA form, the CDR3 reads TGCGCCAGCAGCTTGGCCGACTATAGCACAGATACGCAGTATTTT. Protein: CASSLADYSTDTQYF.

Regarding this clone: A read error may produce the germline difference seen at one junction end. The rearrangement links TRBV5-1 to TRBJ2-6; TRBD1 is a possible D gene (7 bases). Germline values: CDR1 SGHRS, CDR2 YFSETQ. This CDR3 has 17 residues. In nucleotides, the CDR3 is TGCGCCAGCAGCGCGGGACAGCCACTCTCTGGGGCCAACGGCCTGACTTTC. It yields the protein CASSAGQPLSGANGLTF.

This clone appeared a few times. The J gene is TRBJ2-7, the V gene TRBV5-1, with 7 bases matching TRBD1. Germline V gene data show CDR1 as SGHRS and CDR2 as YFSETQ. With V trimmed by 0 bases and J by 6 bases, 6 bases remained unmatched. This CDR3 contains 14 residues. The CDR3 here is CASSLGANRGEQYV. CDR3 coding DNA: TGCGCCAGCAGCTTGGGGGCGAACAGGGGCGAGCAGTACGTC.

The genes are TRBV6-1 and TRBJ1-5; the D gene is possibly TRBD1 (5 bases). V was cut by 6 bases and J by 4 bases, with 16 bases left in between. There are 15 residues in the CDR3. Germline values: CDR1 MNHNS, CDR2 SASEGT. This CDR3 is CASSLSLRVNQPQHF. In nucleotides, the CDR3 is TGTGCCAGCAGCCTATCGCTCAGGGTGAATCAGCCCCAGCATTTT.

CDR3 in DNA: TGTGCCAGCAGCCCCGGGACAGGGGGCCAGAACACTGAAGCTTTCTTT. The encoded protein is CASSPGTGGQNTEAFF. The J gene is TRBJ1-1, the V gene TRBV5-6; 12 bases agree with TRBD1. V dropped 4 bases and J dropped 1; count of bases not matched to a gene: 5. The CDR3 length is 16 residues. Germline CDR1 and CDR2: SGHDT and YYEEEE. Looking up the rest from reference TRBV5-6 and TRBJ1-1 gives the full variable domain: DAGVTQSPTHLIKTRGQQVTLRCSPKSGHDTVSWYQQALGQGPQFIFQYYEEEERQRGNFPDRFSGHQFPNYSSELNVNALLLGDSALYLCASSPGTGGQNTEAFFGQGTRLTVV.

The CDR3 is CASRAGQVYSYNEQFF. The CDR3 coding sequence is TGCGCCAGCAGGGCGGGACAGGTTTACTCCTACAATGAGCAGTTCTTC. The J gene is TRBJ2-1, the V gene TRBV5-1, with 8 bases lining up with TRBD1. The CDR3 is made up of 16 amino acids. With 5 bases clipped from V and 0 bases from J, the junction kept 7 bases outside the gene matches. Germline V gives CDR1 SGHRS, CDR2 YFSETQ.

The chain links TRBV7-9 to TRBJ1-1; D remains unclear. Germline V gene sequence: CDR1 SEHNR, CDR2 FQNEAQ (reference sequence). Trimming cost V 6 bases and J 3 bases, with 11 bases left between them. The CDR3 spans 13 residues. CDR3 loop: CASSFGEHTEAFF. The CDR3 nucleotides read TGTGCCAGCAGTTTCGGGGAGCACACTGAAGCTTTCTTT.

This chain connects TRBV13 to TRBJ1-2; TRBD1 is a possible D gene (6 bases). Germline loops: CDR1 PRHDT, CDR2 FYEKMQ (reference sequence). Trimming cost V 4 bases and J 4 bases, with 22 bases left between them. The CDR3 is made up of 17 amino acids. The CDR3 DNA follows: TGTGCCAGCAGCTCCTACCGGGACACCGGTCGAGGCTATGGCTACACCTTC. It yields the protein CASSSYRDTGRGYGYTF. The full variable domain, with the rest looked up from reference TRBV13 and TRBJ1-2, is AAGVIQSPRHLIKEKRETATLKCYPIPRHDTVYWYQQGPGQDPQFLISFYEKMQSDKGSIPDRFSAQQFSDYHSELNMSSLELGDSALYFCASSSYRDTGRGYGYTFGSGTRLTVV.